Below are 17 T cell receptor beta chains sequenced from a single sample in a study of T cell clones after liver transplantation. The table came from immunoSEQ multiplex PCR; TCRdb's copy has only in-frame clones and leaves some out. The sample consists of about 75,000 clones, around 80% of them appearing once. Sequenced here: CD4+ T cells from blood, sampled about 50 months after liver transplant. The receptors were gathered from a human patient who received a liver transplant. Some T cells may have come from the graft donor.

The chain is built from TRBV14 and TRBJ1-4, with D possibly matching TRBD1 (6 bases). The CDR3 is made up of 15 amino acids. With 1 base removed from V and 7 bases from J, the gap between germline ends came to 13 bases. Germline V CDR1 and CDR2: SGHDN, FVKESK. CDR3 loop: CASSQARGGGEKLFF. Here the CDR3 DNA reads TGTGCCAGCAGCCAAGCCAGGGGCGGTGGTGAAAAACTGTTTTTT.

V and J are TRBV7-8 and TRBJ2-3, with 10 bases identical to TRBD2. V shed 8 bases and J 0 bases; nucleotides not matched to a gene: 11. The CDR3 runs to 17 residues. CDR1 SGHVS and CDR2 FQNEAQ come from the germline V gene. The CDR3 loop is CASLGLAWVPSTDTQYF. The CDR3, as DNA: TGTGCCAGCTTGGGACTAGCGTGGGTTCCTAGCACAGATACGCAGTATTTT.

V and J are TRBV19 and TRBJ2-2; no reliable D call. In germline, CDR1 is LNHDA, CDR2 SQIVND (reference sequence). Trimming took 5 bases from V and 10 from J, leaving 17 bases between them. This CDR3 region has 14 residues. This CDR3 reads CASSPYSWAEELFF. CDR3 DNA: TGTGCCAGTAGTCCCTATTCTTGGGCCGAGGAGCTGTTTTTT.

The genes are TRBV7-2 and TRBJ2-2, with 7 bases that match TRBD2. Germline loops: CDR1 SGHTA, CDR2 FQGNSA. V lost 0 bases to trimming and J lost 4 bases; unmatched junction nucleotides: 5. The CDR3 sequence is 16 residues long. The DNA for the CDR3 is TGTGCCAGCAGCTTAGCCGGCGGGAGAGGCACCGGGGAGCTGTTTTTT. Residues: CASSLAGGRGTGELFF.

The chain uses TRBV14 and TRBJ2-2, with TRBD2 identical over 7 bases. The V gene's germline CDR1 is SGHDN and CDR2 FVKESK. The CDR3 runs to 16 residues. Trimming cost V 4 bases and J 1 base; bases outside gene matches: 6. The CDR3 sequence: CASSPGGSGNTGELFF. Written as DNA, the CDR3 is TGTGCCAGCAGCCCGGGGGGTAGCGGGAACACCGGGGAGCTGTTTTTT.

The rearrangement uses TRBV9 and TRBJ2-5; D may be TRBD1 (6 bases). The CDR3 runs 15 residues. CDR1 and CDR2 from the germline V gene are SGDLS and YYNGEE. V was cut by 6 bases and J by 0 bases, with 15 bases left in between. The CDR3 region is CASNAGRTDQETQYF. The CDR3 bases are TGTGCCAGCAACGCCGGAAGGACAGACCAAGAGACCCAGTACTTC.

This chain joins TRBV14 and TRBJ1-2; D unclear. Germline CDR1 is SGHDN and CDR2 is FVKESK. The CDR3 contains 13 residues. Trimming removed 4 bases from V and 8 bases from J, with 14 bases in between. As DNA, the CDR3 is TGTGCCAGCAGCCCCGGACTGCTCTACGGCTACACCTTC. It codes for CASSPGLLYGYTF. Supplemented by reference TRBV14 and TRBJ1-2, the full variable domain reads EAGVTQFPSHSVIEKGQTVTLRCDPISGHDNLYWYRRVMGKEIKFLLHFVKESKQDESGMPNNRFLAERTGGTYSTLKVQPAELEDSGVYFCASSPGLLYGYTFGSGTRLTVV.

The chain employs TRBV27 and TRBJ2-1; 8 nucleotides align to TRBD2. Germline V gene lookup returns CDR1 MNHEY and CDR2 SMNVEV (reference sequence). The CDR3 covers 15 residues. Unmatched junction bases numbered 5, after V lost 6 bases and J lost 1 base. The CDR3 nucleotides are TGTGCCAGCAGAGACACTAGCGGTTCCTACAATGAGCAGTTCTTC. It encodes CASRDTSGSYNEQFF.

The V and J genes are TRBV9 and TRBJ1-1; D is unclear. Per germline, CDR1 SGDLS and CDR2 YYNGEE. Trimming removed 0 bases at V and 1 base at J, with 7 bases between. The CDR3 totals 14 residues. In nucleotides, the CDR3 is TGTGCCAGCAGCGTAGCTTCGGGGAACACTGAAGCTTTCTTT. The encoded protein is CASSVASGNTEAFF.

This clone showed up just a few times. The chain links TRBV2 to TRBJ2-1; possible D gene TRBD1, 5 bases. The germline gives CDR1 SNHLY, CDR2 FYNNEI. Trimming removed 7 bases from V and 5 bases from J, with 12 bases in between. The CDR3 spans 13 residues. CDR3 sequence reads: CASTGILDNEQFF. CDR3 DNA: TGTGCCAGCACAGGGATTCTTGACAATGAGCAGTTCTTC.

The V gene is TRBV9, the J gene TRBJ2-7, with unresolved D. The CDR3 spans 12 residues. Germline V gives CDR1 SGDLS, CDR2 YYNGEE. V lost 4 bases, J lost 5 bases, and 10 bases lay in between. For the CDR3, the DNA is TGTGCCAGCAGCCGAGGTCAGGACGAGCAGTACTTC. This codes for CASSRGQDEQYF.

The chain has TRBV7-3 and TRBJ2-1; D uncertain. The germline V gene encodes CDR1 SGHTA and CDR2 FQGTGA. The CDR3 loop spans 14 amino acids. Trimming stripped 1 base from V and 8 bases from J, with 12 bases between. As DNA, the CDR3 is TGTGCCAGCAGCTTAAGGTCTAATGGCGATGAGCAGTTCTTC. Translating gives CASSLRSNGDEQFF. The full variable domain, its missing parts supplied by reference TRBV7-3 and TRBJ2-1, is GAGVSQTPSNKVTEKGKYVELRCDPISGHTALYWYRQSLGQGPEFLIYFQGTGAADDSGLPNDRFFAVRPEGSVSTLKIQRTERGDSAVYLCASSLRSNGDEQFFGPGTRLTVL.

The chain recombines TRBV18 with TRBJ1-1; D is unresolved. Germline CDR1 reads KGHSH; CDR2 reads LQKENI. The CDR3 is made up of 20 amino acids. The germline V and J ends were trimmed by 2 bases and 6 bases, with 31 bases remaining between them. DNA of the CDR3: TGTGCCAGCTCACCAGGGCTGGGTTCGCGGGCCCGATGGTGGGAGGCTGAAGCTTTCTTT. This translates into CASSPGLGSRARWWEAEAFF.

This clone has only one observation. The V and J genes are TRBV7-9 and TRBJ2-5; 8 bases line up with TRBD2. Trimming removed 5 bases from V and 4 bases from J; junction bases left unmatched: 6. The CDR3 contains 14 residues. In germline, CDR1 is SEHNR, CDR2 FQNEAQ (reference sequence). The CDR3 is CASSRDRGGETQYF. The CDR3 bases are TGTGCCAGCAGCCGCGACCGGGGGGGAGAGACCCAGTACTTC.

The V call is TRBV7-2, the J call TRBJ2-5; tentative D call: TRBD2 (6 bases). There are 15 residues in the CDR3. The V gene's germline CDR1 is SGHTA and CDR2 FQGNSA. The V gene lost 4 bases and the J gene lost 1 base, with 13 bases spanning the gap. The DNA of the CDR3 is TGTGCCAGCAGCTCAAATTCGGGACTCCAAGAGACCCAGTACTTC. It yields the protein CASSSNSGLQETQYF.

The gene calls are TRBV4-2 and TRBJ2-1; possible D gene TRBD2, 5 bases. Germline V gives CDR1 LGHNA, CDR2 YNFKEQ. Trimming took 0 bases from V and 11 from J, leaving 11 bases between them. CDR3 length: 13 residues. The CDR3: CASSQDRRGKQFF. For the CDR3, the DNA is TGTGCCAGCAGCCAAGATCGACGAGGGAAGCAGTTCTTC.

The chain is built from TRBV6-4 and TRBJ1-2, with TRBD1 as a possible D gene (5 bases). The CDR3 runs 15 residues. The V end was cut by 9 bases, the J end by 0 bases, with 17 bases between. Germline CDR1 is MRHNA and CDR2 is SNTAGT. CDR3 sequence (DNA): TGTGCCAGGGATCTACTAGGGGTTGCTAACTATGGCTACACCTTC. It encodes CARDLLGVANYGYTF.